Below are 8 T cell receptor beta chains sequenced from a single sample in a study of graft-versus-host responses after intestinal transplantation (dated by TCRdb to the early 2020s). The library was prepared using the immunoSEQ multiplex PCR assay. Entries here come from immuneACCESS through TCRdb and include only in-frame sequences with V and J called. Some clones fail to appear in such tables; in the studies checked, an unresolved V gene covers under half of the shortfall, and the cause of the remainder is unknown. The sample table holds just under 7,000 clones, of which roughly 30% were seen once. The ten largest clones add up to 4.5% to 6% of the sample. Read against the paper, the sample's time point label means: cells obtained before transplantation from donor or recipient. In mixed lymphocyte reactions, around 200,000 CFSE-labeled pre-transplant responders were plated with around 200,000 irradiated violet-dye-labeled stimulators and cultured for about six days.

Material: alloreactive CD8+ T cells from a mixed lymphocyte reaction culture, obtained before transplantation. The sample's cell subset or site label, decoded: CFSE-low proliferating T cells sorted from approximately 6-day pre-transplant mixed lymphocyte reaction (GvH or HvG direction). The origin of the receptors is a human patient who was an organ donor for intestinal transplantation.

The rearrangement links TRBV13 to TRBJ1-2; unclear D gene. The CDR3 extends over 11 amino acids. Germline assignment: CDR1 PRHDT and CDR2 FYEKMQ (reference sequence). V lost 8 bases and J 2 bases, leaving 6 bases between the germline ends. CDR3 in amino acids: CASYGNYGYTF. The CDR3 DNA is TGTGCCAGCTACGGAAACTATGGCTACACCTTC.

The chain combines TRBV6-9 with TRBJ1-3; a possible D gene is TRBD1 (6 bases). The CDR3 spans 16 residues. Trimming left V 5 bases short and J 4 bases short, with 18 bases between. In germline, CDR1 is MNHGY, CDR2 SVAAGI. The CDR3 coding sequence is TGTGCCAGCAGTGAATTCTGGCAGGGGCCCGGAAACACCATATATTTT. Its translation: CASSEFWQGPGNTIYF.

The CDR3 DNA is TGTGCCAGCAGTGGGCCACTAGACACAGAGCAGTTCTTC. It translates to CASSGPLDTEQFF. The chain is built from TRBV2 and TRBJ2-1; tentative D call: TRBD2 (5 bases). CDR3 length: 13 amino acids. Trimming left V 4 bases short and J 10 bases short, with 14 bases between. Per germline, CDR1 SNHLY and CDR2 FYNNEI. Complete variable domain (other parts from reference TRBV2 and TRBJ2-1): EPEVTQTPSHQVTQMGQEVILRCVPISNHLYFYWYRQILGQKVEFLVSFYNNEISEKSEIFDDQFSVERPDGSNFTLKIRSTKLEDSAMYFCASSGPLDTEQFFGPGTRLTVL.

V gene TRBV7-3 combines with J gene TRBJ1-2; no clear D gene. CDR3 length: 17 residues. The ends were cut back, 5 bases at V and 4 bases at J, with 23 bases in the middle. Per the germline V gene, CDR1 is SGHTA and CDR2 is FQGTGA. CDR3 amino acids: CASSNAVDARRTYGYTF. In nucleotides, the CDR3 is TGTGCCAGCAGCAATGCGGTAGACGCTCGAAGGACCTATGGCTACACCTTC.

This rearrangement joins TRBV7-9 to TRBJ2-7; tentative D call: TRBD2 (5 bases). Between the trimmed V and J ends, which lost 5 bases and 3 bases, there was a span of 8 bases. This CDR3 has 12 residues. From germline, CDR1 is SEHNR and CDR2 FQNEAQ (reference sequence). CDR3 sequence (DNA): TGTGCCAGCAGCCAAGGAGGCTACGAGCAGTACTTC. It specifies CASSQGGYEQYF.

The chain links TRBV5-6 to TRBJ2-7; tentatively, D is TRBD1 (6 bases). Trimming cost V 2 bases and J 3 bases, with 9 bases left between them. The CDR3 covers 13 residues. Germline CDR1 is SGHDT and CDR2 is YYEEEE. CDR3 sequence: CASSLGQNYEQYF. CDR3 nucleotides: TGTGCCAGCAGCTTAGGACAGAACTACGAGCAGTACTTC.

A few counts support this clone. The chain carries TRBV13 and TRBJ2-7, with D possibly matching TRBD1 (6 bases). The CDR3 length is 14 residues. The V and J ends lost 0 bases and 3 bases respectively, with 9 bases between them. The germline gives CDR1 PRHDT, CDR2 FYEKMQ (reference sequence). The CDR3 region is CASSLGGALYEQYF. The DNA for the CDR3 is TGTGCCAGCAGCTTAGGGGGGGCCCTCTACGAGCAGTACTTC.

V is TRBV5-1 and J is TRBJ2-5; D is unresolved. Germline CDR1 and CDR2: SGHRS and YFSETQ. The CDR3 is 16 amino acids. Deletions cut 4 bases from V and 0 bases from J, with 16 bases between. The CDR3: CASSRNELHDQETQYF. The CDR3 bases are TGCGCCAGCAGCCGAAACGAACTTCACGACCAAGAGACCCAGTACTTC.